This T cell receptor beta chain was identified during a study of blood T cell repertoires in COVID-19. Study details: COVID-19 samples collected from the United States, Italy and Spain covered acute and convalescent phases.

Study processing details: Amplifying reference gene primers gave estimates of nucleated cell counts. Data came from immunoSEQ multiplex PCR; TCRdb stores just in-frame clones and leaves some out. V, J and clone size are taken as reported in that table, and D and trimming were inferred from the DNA itself. This table holds about 110,000 clones, about three quarters found once. This clone turned up a few times. The TCR originated in a human donor in a cohort sampled during active or convalescent COVID-19. The material sequenced was peripheral blood.

The CDR3: CASKPPGTGNWEQYF. CDR3 in DNA: TGTGCCAGCAAACCTCCCGGGACAGGGAATTGGGAGCAGTACTTC. V usage is TRBV2 and J usage is TRBJ2-7, with 9 bases fitting TRBD1. The CDR3 has 15 amino acids. Losses at the gene ends were 7 bases for V and 7 bases for J; bases not matched to a gene: 14. The V gene's germline CDR1 is SNHLY and CDR2 FYNNEI. Full variable domain (remainder filled in from reference TRBV2 and TRBJ2-7): EPEVTQTPSHQVTQMGQEVILRCVPISNHLYFYWYRQILGQKVEFLVSFYNNEISEKSEIFDDQFSVERPDGSNFTLKIRSTKLEDSAMYFCASKPPGTGNWEQYFGPGTRLTVT.